This TCR beta chain was sequenced in a study of HIV-infected patients and healthy controls. The repertoire came from unfractionated whole blood and reflected all unsorted peripheral T cells. Findings of the study overall: HIV-infected patients and controls differed significantly in mean usage of eight alpha and eight beta V genes. With just sixteen HIV-infected individuals processed, the findings' generality was considered strongly limited.

Reverse transcription used 450 to 500 ng RNA and constant-region primers for alpha and beta. Using multiplexing indices, alpha and beta chain libraries were generated apart by chain-specific third strand synthesis. The library had 12-nucleotide molecular identifiers formed by two random hexamers joined together. MiXCR, applied by TCRdb to the 5' RACE reads, yields one record per CDR3 protein. The data show over 15,000 distinct CDR3 sequences, about 8.9% seen once. The CDR3 totals 15 residues. Trimming cost V 6 bases and J 7 bases; bases outside gene matches: 7. Germline V lookup: CDR1 MDHEN, CDR2 SYDVKM. This clonotype was observed many times. The antigen is undetermined.

Material: blood. The receptor comes from an adult in good health. The chain has TRBV28 and TRBJ1-6, with TRBD1 matching over 9 bases. CDR3 amino acids: CASRTPGQGNSPLHF. The CDR3 DNA reads TGTGCCAGCAGGACCCCGGGACAGGGAAATTCACCCCTCCACTTT.